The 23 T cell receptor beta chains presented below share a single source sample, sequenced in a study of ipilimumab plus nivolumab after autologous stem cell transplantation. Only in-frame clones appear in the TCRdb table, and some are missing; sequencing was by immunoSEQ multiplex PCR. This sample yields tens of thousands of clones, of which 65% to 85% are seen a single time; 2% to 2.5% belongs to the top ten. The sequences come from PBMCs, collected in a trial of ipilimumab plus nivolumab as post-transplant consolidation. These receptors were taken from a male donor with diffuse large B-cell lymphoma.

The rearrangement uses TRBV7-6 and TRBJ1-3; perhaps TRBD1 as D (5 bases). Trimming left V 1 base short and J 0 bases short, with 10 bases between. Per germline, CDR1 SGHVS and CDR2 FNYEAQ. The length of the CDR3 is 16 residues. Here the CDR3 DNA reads TGTGCCAGCAGCTTAGGGGACCCGAGCTCTGGAAACACCATATATTTT. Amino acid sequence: CASSLGDPSSGNTIYF.

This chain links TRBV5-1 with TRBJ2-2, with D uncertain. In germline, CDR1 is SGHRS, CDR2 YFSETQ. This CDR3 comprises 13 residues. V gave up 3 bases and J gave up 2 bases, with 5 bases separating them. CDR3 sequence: CASSSANTGELFF. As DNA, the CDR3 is TGCGCCAGCAGCTCCGCTAACACCGGGGAGCTGTTTTTT. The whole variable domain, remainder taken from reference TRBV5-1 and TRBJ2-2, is KAGVTQTPRYLIKTRGQQVTLSCSPISGHRSVSWYQQTPGQGLQFLFEYFSETQRNKGNFPGRFSGRQFSNSRSEMNVSTLELGDSALYLCASSSANTGELFFGEGSRLTVL.

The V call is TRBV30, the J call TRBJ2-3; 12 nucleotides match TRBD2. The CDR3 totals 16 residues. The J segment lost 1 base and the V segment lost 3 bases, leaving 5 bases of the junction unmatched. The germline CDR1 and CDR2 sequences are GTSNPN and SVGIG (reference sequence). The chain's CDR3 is CAWRGLAGFGTDTQYF. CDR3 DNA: TGTGCCTGGAGGGGACTAGCGGGTTTCGGCACAGATACGCAGTATTTT.

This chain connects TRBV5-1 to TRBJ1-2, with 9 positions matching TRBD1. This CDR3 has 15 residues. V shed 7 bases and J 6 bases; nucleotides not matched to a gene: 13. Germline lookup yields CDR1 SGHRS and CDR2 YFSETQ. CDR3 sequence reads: CASGDGGQGIHGYTF. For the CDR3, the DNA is TGCGCCAGCGGGGATGGTGGACAGGGGATCCATGGCTACACCTTC.

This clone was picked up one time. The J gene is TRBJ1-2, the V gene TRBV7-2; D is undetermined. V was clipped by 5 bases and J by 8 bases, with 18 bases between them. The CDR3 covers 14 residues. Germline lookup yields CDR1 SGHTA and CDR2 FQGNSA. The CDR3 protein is CASSLLSSLRGYTF. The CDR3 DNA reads TGTGCCAGCAGCCTACTTTCATCCCTTAGGGGCTACACCTTC.

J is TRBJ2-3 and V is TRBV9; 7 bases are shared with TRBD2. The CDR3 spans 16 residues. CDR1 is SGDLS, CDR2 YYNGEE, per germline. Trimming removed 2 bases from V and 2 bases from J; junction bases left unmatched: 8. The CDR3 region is CASSVGLAAYTDTQYF. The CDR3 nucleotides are TGTGCCAGCAGCGTGGGGCTAGCGGCCTACACAGATACGCAGTATTTT.

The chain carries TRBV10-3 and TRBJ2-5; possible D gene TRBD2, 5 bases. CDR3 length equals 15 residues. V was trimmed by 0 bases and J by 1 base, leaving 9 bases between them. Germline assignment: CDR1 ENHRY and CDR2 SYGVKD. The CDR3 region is CAISESPAVQETQYF. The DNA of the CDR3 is TGTGCCATCAGTGAGTCCCCAGCGGTCCAAGAGACCCAGTACTTC.

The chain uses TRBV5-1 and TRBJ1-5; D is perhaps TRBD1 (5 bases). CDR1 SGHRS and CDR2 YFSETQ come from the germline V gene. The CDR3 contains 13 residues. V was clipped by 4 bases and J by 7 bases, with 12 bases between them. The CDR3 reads CASSEGPGQPQHF. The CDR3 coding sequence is TGCGCCAGCAGCGAGGGACCGGGGCAGCCCCAGCATTTT.

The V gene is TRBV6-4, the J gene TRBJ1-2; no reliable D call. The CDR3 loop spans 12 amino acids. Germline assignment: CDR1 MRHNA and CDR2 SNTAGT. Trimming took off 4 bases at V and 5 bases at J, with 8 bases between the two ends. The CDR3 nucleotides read TGTGCCAGCAGTGTCCGTTATTATGGCTACACCTTC. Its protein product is CASSVRYYGYTF.

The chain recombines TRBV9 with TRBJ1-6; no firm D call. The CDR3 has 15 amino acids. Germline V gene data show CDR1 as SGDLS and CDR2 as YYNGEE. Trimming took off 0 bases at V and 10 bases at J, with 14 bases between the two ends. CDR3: CASSVEGNRGSPLHF. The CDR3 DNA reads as TGTGCCAGCAGCGTAGAAGGCAATAGAGGCTCACCCCTCCACTTT. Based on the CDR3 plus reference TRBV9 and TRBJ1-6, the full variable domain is DSGVTQTPKHLITATGQRVTLRCSPRSGDLSVYWYQQSLDQGLQFLIQYYNGEERAKGNILERFSAQQFPDLHSELNLSSLELGDSALYFCASSVEGNRGSPLHFGNGTRLTVT.

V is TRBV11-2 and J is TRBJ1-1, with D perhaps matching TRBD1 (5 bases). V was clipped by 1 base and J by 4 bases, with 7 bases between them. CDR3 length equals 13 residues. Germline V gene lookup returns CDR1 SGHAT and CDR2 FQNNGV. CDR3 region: CASSLVRATEAFF. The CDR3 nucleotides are TGTGCCAGCAGCTTAGTCAGGGCCACTGAAGCTTTCTTT. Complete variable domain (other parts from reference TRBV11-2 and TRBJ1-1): EAGVAQSPRYKIIEKRQSVAFWCNPISGHATLYWYQQILGQGPKLLIQFQNNGVVDDSQLPKDRFSAERLKGVDSTLKIQPAKLEDSAVYLCASSLVRATEAFFGQGTRLTVV.

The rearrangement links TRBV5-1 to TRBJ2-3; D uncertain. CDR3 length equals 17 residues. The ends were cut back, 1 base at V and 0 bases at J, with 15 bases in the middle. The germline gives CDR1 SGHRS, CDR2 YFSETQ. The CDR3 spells CASSLNPAGASTDTQYF. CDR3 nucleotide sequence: TGCGCCAGCAGCTTGAATCCCGCAGGCGCCAGCACAGATACGCAGTATTTT.

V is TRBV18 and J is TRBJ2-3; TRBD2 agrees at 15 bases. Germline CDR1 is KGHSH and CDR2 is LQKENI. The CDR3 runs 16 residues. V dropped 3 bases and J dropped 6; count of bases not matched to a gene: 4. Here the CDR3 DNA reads TGTGCCAGCTCACCTCCGGGACTAGCGGGGGGCGATACGCAGTATTTT. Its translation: CASSPPGLAGGDTQYF.

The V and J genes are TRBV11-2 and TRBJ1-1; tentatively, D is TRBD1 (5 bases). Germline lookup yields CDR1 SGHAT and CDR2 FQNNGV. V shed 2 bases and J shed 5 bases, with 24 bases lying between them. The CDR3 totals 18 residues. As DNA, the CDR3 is TGTGCCAGCAGCTTACCCCAGGGAGGGCGCTGGAGTAGGACTGAAGCTTTCTTT. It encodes CASSLPQGGRWSRTEAFF.

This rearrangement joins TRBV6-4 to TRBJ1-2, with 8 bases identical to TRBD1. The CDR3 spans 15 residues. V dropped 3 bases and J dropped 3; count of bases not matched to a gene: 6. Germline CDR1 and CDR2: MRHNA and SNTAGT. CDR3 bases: TGTGCCAGCAGTGAAGGGCCAGGGGGCCACTATGGCTACACCTTC. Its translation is CASSEGPGGHYGYTF.

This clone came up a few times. CDR3 bases: TGTGCCAGCAGTGAAGGGGGGGACATTAGAGGCTACACCTTC. Its protein is CASSEGGDIRGYTF. The chain couples TRBV6-1 to TRBJ1-2; TRBD1 is a possible D gene (6 bases). CDR3 length equals 14 residues. From germline, CDR1 is MNHNS and CDR2 SASEGT. The ends were cut back, 1 base at V and 8 bases at J, with 14 bases in the middle.

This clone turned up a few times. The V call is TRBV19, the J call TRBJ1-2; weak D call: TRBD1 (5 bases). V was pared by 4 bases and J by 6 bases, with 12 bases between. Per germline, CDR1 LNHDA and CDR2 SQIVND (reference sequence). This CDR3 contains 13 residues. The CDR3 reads CASSTGMGDGYTF. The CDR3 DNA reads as TGTGCCAGTAGTACGGGGATGGGGGATGGCTACACCTTC.

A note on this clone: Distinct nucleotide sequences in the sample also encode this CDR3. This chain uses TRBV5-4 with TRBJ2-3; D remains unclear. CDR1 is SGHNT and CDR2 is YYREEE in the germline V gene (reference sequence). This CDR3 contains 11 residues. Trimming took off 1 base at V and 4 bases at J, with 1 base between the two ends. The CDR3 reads CASSLSDTQYF. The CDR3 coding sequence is TGTGCCAGCAGCTTGTCAGATACGCAGTATTTT.

The CDR3 DNA reads as TGTGCCAGCACCTCCTCACGGGGGGTAAGCACAGATACGCAGTATTTT. As protein: CASTSSRGVSTDTQYF. The chain couples TRBV7-8 to TRBJ2-3; 7 bases line up with TRBD2. J gave up 0 bases and V 7 bases, and 10 bases lay outside the gene matches. The CDR3 has 16 amino acids. Germline values: CDR1 SGHVS, CDR2 FQNEAQ.

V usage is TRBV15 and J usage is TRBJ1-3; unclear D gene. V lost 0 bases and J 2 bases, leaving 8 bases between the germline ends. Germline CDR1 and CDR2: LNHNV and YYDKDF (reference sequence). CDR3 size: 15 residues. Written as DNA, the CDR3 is TGTGCCACCAGCAGAGATATCCGGGCTGGAAACACCATATATTTT. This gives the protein CATSRDIRAGNTIYF.

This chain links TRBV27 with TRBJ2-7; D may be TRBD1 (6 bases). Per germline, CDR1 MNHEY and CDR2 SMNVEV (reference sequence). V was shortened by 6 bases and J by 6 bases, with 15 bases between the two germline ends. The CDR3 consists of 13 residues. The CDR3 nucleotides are TGTGCCAGCAGGAATCAGGGGTACGGCGAGCAGTACTTC. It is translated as CASRNQGYGEQYF.

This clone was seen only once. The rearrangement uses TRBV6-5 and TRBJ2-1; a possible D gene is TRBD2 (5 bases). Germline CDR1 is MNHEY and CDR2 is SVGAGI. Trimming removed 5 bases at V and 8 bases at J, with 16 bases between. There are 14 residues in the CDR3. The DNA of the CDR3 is TGTGCCAGCAGTCGCGGACTCATCGGCCATGAGCAGTTCTTC. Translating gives CASSRGLIGHEQFF.

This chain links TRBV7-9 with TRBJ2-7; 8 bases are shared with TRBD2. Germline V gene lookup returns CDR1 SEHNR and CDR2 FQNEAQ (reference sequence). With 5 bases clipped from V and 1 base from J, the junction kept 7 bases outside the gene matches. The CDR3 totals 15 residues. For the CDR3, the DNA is TGTGCCAGCAGCCCCGGACTAGCTATGTCCTACGAGCAGTACTTC. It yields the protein CASSPGLAMSYEQYF.